This T cell receptor beta chain was retrieved from a study of blood T cell repertoires in COVID-19. Study in general: The samples span acute and convalescent COVID-19 from the United States, Italy and Spain. T cells, B-cell-depleted T cells, or PBMCs provided the cDNA or gDNA that served as material.

Per the authors' pipeline: Estimated nucleated cell counts came from reference gene primer amplification. TCRdb's copy holds only in-frame clones and misses some; the assay was immunoSEQ multiplex PCR. V and J calls and clone size are those listed in that table; D and trimming were worked out from the DNA. The table includes about 250,000 clones, 86% detected once. The CDR3 covers 15 residues. The germline V gene encodes CDR1 SGHNT and CDR2 YYREEE (reference sequence). Trimming took 3 bases from V and 5 from J; bases not matched to a gene: 7. The rearrangement uses TRBV5-4 and TRBJ1-5; 8 positions match TRBD1. The material sequenced was peripheral blood. The receptor was isolated from a woman aged 55-69 years who had recovered from COVID-19. CDR3 DNA: TGTGCCAGCAGCTCGGACAGGGAGATGTATCAGCCCCAGCATTTT. Its protein is CASSSDREMYQPQHF.